These 21 T cell receptor beta chains share one sample of origin, sequenced in a study of tumor-infiltrating lymphocytes in primary liver carcinoma. In addition to blood RNA drawn from unsorted whole blood, germline DNA was extracted. TCR beta cDNA was made from 500 ng total RNA with a constant-region primer. Slightly modified ARM-PCR served as the procedure for the TCR beta libraries. These libraries came from three rounds of nested multiplex PCR. With TRBV1-TRBV30 forward primers and a C-beta reverse primer, the first two PCR rounds were run for around 11 cycles each. Each CDR3 protein is one row after TCRdb ran MiXCR on the multiplex PCR reads. The sample records just over 300,000 distinct CDR3 sequences, around three fifths being singletons. The sequencing input was peripheral blood. Receptors originate from a woman in her twenties or thirties with primary liver carcinoma and hepatitis B virus infection.

In regard to this clonotype: One base away lies a much larger clone, so this may be a sequencing read error. This chain joins TRBV6-5 and TRBJ2-3; a weak D match, TRBD2 (5 bases). The CDR3 runs 15 residues. CDR1 and CDR2 from the germline V gene are MNHEY and SVGAGI. The CDR3 sequence is CASSLSKASRDTQYF. The CDR3 DNA sequence: TGTGCCAGCAGCCTAAGTAAGGCTAGCAGAGATACGCAGTATTTT.

The V gene is TRBV7-2, the J gene TRBJ2-1; 9 positions agree with TRBD2. The CDR3 totals 18 residues. Per germline, CDR1 SGHTA and CDR2 FQGNSA. The V segment lost 2 bases and the J segment 5 bases; nucleotides outside the gene matches: 13. The CDR3 coding sequence is TGTGCCAGCAGCTTACGTAGCGGGAGCGCTTCCAGGGACAATGAGCAGTTCTTC. Translating it yields CASSLRSGSASRDNEQFF.

The J gene is TRBJ2-3, the V gene TRBV12-3 or TRBV12-4; TRBD1 matches 10 bases. This CDR3 contains 15 residues. Trimming cost V 7 bases and J 3 bases; bases outside gene matches: 7. CDR3 residues: CASTDWDRGTDTQYF. DNA of the CDR3: TGTGCCAGCACCGACTGGGACAGGGGTACAGATACGCAGTATTTT.

This clonotype was observed many times. The chain uses TRBV11-2 and TRBJ2-7, with D unresolved. V was pared by 5 bases and J by 3 bases, with 17 bases between. The CDR3 sequence is 15 residues long. Germline V gives CDR1 SGHAT, CDR2 FQNNGV. CDR3: CASSLFPEIYYEQYF. The CDR3 region has the DNA TGTGCCAGCAGCCTGTTTCCGGAGATATACTACGAGCAGTACTTC.

This clonotype was recorded many times. V and J are TRBV29-1 and TRBJ2-2; no reliable D call. The V gene's germline CDR1 is SQVTM and CDR2 ANQGSEA. V was pared by 5 bases and J by 2 bases, with 12 bases between. This CDR3 contains 14 residues. The CDR3 sequence is CSVRNQDNTGELFF. The CDR3 DNA is TGCAGCGTTAGAAACCAGGACAACACCGGGGAGCTGTTTTTT.

The rearrangement joins TRBV14 to TRBJ1-2; weak D call: TRBD1 (5 bases). The length of the CDR3 is 14 residues. CDR1 and CDR2 (germline): SGHDN, FVKESK. Trimming took 0 bases from V and 7 from J, leaving 12 bases between them. As DNA, the CDR3 is TGTGCCAGCAGCCAAGATCGGGGCCAGGGTGGCTACACCTTC. Encoded protein: CASSQDRGQGGYTF.

The chain carries TRBV5-8 and TRBJ2-5; the D gene is possibly TRBD1 (6 bases). V lost 4 bases and J 5 bases, leaving 15 bases between the germline ends. Germline V gives CDR1 SGHTS, CDR2 YDEGEE. The CDR3 is 14 amino acids. The CDR3 coding sequence is TGTGCCAGCAGCCCCACAGGGTTAAGGGAGACCCAGTACTTC. This codes for CASSPTGLRETQYF.

The chain has TRBV6-2 or TRBV6-3 and TRBJ2-1; D is ambiguous. This CDR3 has 11 amino acids. Germline V gives CDR1 MNHEY, CDR2 SVGEGT. V was shortened by 7 bases and J by 11 bases, with 12 bases between the two germline ends. CDR3 sequence (DNA): TGTGCCAGCATTGACGACGCGAAGCAGTTCTTC. Amino acid sequence: CASIDDAKQFF.

Regarding this clonotype: The CDR3 ends on some other residue instead of the conserved phenylalanine or tryptophan, so this is likely a read error. The chain combines TRBV11-2 with TRBJ2-3, with D perhaps TRBD2 (5 bases). The CDR3 extends over 15 amino acids. Germline CDR1 is SGHAT and CDR2 is FQNNGV. The CDR3 spells CASSLVARSTDTQYY. The CDR3 DNA sequence: TGTGCCAGCAGCTTAGTAGCGAGAAGCACAGACACGCAGTATTAT.

Regarding this clonotype: A much larger clone differs from this one at a single base, so this may be a read error. This chain uses TRBV12-3 or TRBV12-4 with TRBJ2-1; D is unresolved. The CDR3 covers 14 residues. The CDR3 DNA sequence: TGTGTCAGCTCACTGGGAAATAGTGTCGATGAGCAGTTCTTC. This gives the protein CVSSLGNSVDEQFF.

Note on this clonotype: Mismatch with germline at one junction end may stem from a read error. This chain connects TRBV29-1 to TRBJ2-3, with D tentatively TRBD1 (5 bases). Near its end, the DNA agrees better with TRBJ1-5, so the J call may be wrong. Germline assignment: CDR1 SQVTM and CDR2 ANQGSEA. The CDR3 is made up of 14 amino acids. The CDR3 spells CSVDGPGTADTQHF. The DNA of the CDR3 is TGCAGTGTTGATGGACCCGGGACCGCAGATACGCAGCATTTT.

The V gene is TRBV6-1, the J gene TRBJ2-1; 9 bases are a match to TRBD1. Germline CDR1 is MNHNS and CDR2 is SASEGT. The trim removed 5 bases at V and 8 bases at J, leaving 7 bases unmatched. The CDR3 contains 14 residues. The CDR3 DNA reads as TGTGCCAGCAGTAATGGGACAGGGTTCCATGAGCAGTTCTTC. Its translation: CASSNGTGFHEQFF.

There are a few counts of this clonotype. The V gene is TRBV6-6, the J gene TRBJ2-1; 14 nucleotides match TRBD2. V was clipped by 6 bases and J by 6 bases; unmatched bases: 4. The CDR3 extends over 15 amino acids. Germline CDR1 is MNHNY and CDR2 is SVGAGI (reference sequence). The CDR3 region has the DNA TGTGCCAGCAGGCCGGGACTAGCGGGAGTCAATGAGCAGTTCTTC. Protein product: CASRPGLAGVNEQFF.

As to this clonotype: A much larger clone differs from this one at a single base, so this may be a read error. This chain joins TRBV12-3 or TRBV12-4 and TRBJ1-1; D is unresolved. The CDR3 sequence is 15 residues long. The CDR3 DNA is TGTGCCAGCAGTTTATTTACGGGAACGAACACTGGAGCTTTCTTT. This codes for CASSLFTGTNTGAFF.

On this clonotype itself: A much larger clone differs by one base, so this may be a read error. The CDR3 DNA follows: TGTACCAGCAGTTTACTGGAGAAGGGAGGCTACACCTTC. It encodes CTSSLLEKGGYTF. The gene calls are TRBV12-3 or TRBV12-4 and TRBJ1-2; no clear D gene. CDR3 size: 13 residues.

For this clonotype: The junction shows a germline mismatch at one end, possibly a read error. J is TRBJ2-2 and V is TRBV29-1; 7 bases are a match to TRBD1. This CDR3 contains 14 residues. The germline CDR1 and CDR2 sequences are SQVTM and ANQGSEA. CDR3 sequence reads: CSARDLQATGELLF. CDR3 sequence (DNA): TGCAGCGCTCGGGACCTACAAGCCACAGGGGAGCTGCTTTTT.

This clonotype was counted only a few times. V is TRBV21-1 and J is TRBJ2-1. TRBV21-1 has pseudogene status. The CDR3 runs 17 residues. This CDR3 reads CASSNISTPENTNEQFF. For the CDR3, the DNA is TGTGCCAGCAGCAACATTTCGACACCAGAAAATACAAATGAGCAGTTCTTC.

On this clonotype: This could be a read error, since a much larger clone is one nucleotide away. CDR3 region: CASSSILIGTGDRRELFF. The DNA for the CDR3 is TGTGCCAGCAGTTCCATCCTAATCGGGACAGGGGATAGGAGGGAGCTGTTTTTT. The genes are TRBV12-3 or TRBV12-4 and TRBJ2-2, with 10 bases lining up with TRBD1. The V gene end was trimmed by 4 bases and the J gene end by 9 bases; junction bases not matched to a gene: 17. The length of the CDR3 is 18 residues.

The J gene is TRBJ2-1, the V gene TRBV30; TRBD2 is a possible D gene (7 bases). Trimming removed 0 bases from V and 13 bases from J, with 19 bases in between. Germline assignment: CDR1 GTSNPN and CDR2 SVGIG (reference sequence). There are 14 residues in the CDR3. CDR3 in amino acids: CAWSVRRGGAKQFF. The DNA for the CDR3 is TGTGCCTGGAGTGTACGACGTGGGGGGGCCAAACAGTTCTTC.

Notes on this clonotype: It may be a read error: a sequence one base away is much more abundant. The rearrangement links TRBV12-3 or TRBV12-4 to TRBJ2-7, with D possibly being TRBD1 or TRBD2 (5 bases each). The CDR3 consists of 15 residues. With 8 bases removed from V and 2 bases from J, the gap between germline ends came to 19 bases. CDR3 DNA sequence: TGTGCCAGCGGGATACCCGGGACGGTCGCCTACGAGCAGTACTTC. Protein product: CASGIPGTVAYEQYF.

A note on this clonotype: At one end the junction does not follow the germline gene, possibly because of a read error. The V gene is TRBV11-2, the J gene TRBJ2-7, with D maybe TRBD2 (5 bases). Germline CDR1 and CDR2: SGHAT and FQNNGV. This CDR3 is built from 14 residues. The CDR3, as DNA: TGTGCCAGCAACTTAGCGAGCAAGCCCCACGAGCAGTACTTC. Its translation is CASNLASKPHEQYF.